A selection of T cell receptor beta chains follows, all from one sample in a study of cytomegalovirus exposure and HLA in healthy donors. Produced via immunoSEQ multiplex PCR; TCRdb's table is partial and in-frame only. There are 150,000 or so clones in the sample; roughly 77% occur only once, and roughly 8% lies in the top ten. The material sequenced was PBMCs. The receptor source for this set is a man aged 30 to 45 in good health and CMV-seropositive. Both conserved end residues are part of each CDR3. The D gene is left open where the match is weak. Clone size is stated in some rows and not others, as once, few, many or a class when expanded.

d_call j_call clone_size v_call cdr3_aa cdr3_nt
. TRBJ1-5 . TRBV2 CASSPGQSNQPQHF TGTGCCAGCAGCCCTGGACAGAGCAATCAGCCCCAGCATTTT
. TRBJ1-2 . TRBV28 CATYPDSHRGYTF TGTGCCACCTACCCGGACAGTCACAGGGGCTACACCTTC
. TRBJ1-5 . TRBV7-2 CASSRRQGTSNQPQHF TGTGCCAGCAGCCGTCGGCAGGGGACCAGCAATCAGCCCCAGCATTTT
. TRBJ2-7 few TRBV21-1 CASSKISHNNTYEQYF TGTGCCAGCAGCAAAATCTCCCACAACAACACCTACGAGCAGTACTTC
TRBD2 TRBJ2-7 once TRBV4-2 CASSLRTSGGLEQYF TGTGCCAGCAGCCTGAGGACTAGCGGAGGGCTCGAGCAGTACTTC
. TRBJ1-5 . TRBV2 CASSLQGFVNQPQHF TGTGCCAGCAGCCTGCAGGGCTTTGTCAATCAGCCCCAGCATTTT
. TRBJ2-7 . TRBV5-6 CASSLGAVAYEQYF TGTGCCAGCAGCTTGGGGGCCGTCGCCTACGAGCAGTACTTC
. TRBJ2-5 . TRBV5-1 CASSLRAAVYETQYF TGCGCCAGCAGCTTGAGAGCGGCAGTCTATGAGACCCAGTACTTC
. TRBJ1-2 . TRBV30 CAWSAGLYGYTF TGTGCCTGGAGTGCAGGGCTCTATGGCTACACCTTC
. TRBJ2-2 . TRBV27 CASSLYSLLQGFSNTGELFF TGTGCCAGCAGTTTATATAGTCTCCTCCAGGGATTTTCGAACACCGGGGAGCTGTTTTTT